The 16 T cell receptor beta chains below were found in one sample sequenced in a study of T cell responses to AZD1222 COVID-19 vaccine. Repertoires were generated with immunoSEQ multiplex PCR, while TCRdb's copy carries only in-frame clones and drops some. The sample records under 150,000 clones, about 88% being singletons. Sequences were derived from peripheral blood, sampled on day 0 of AZD1222 vaccination. These receptors all come from an adult in good health.

Points on this clone: This sample includes further DNA sequences coding for the same CDR3. The rearrangement joins TRBV3-1 (or the pseudogene TRBV3-2) to TRBJ1-2; D gene uncertain. The V end lost 1 base, the J end lost 7 bases, and 7 bases lay between the germline ends. The germline V gene has CDR1 LGHDT and CDR2 YNNKEL (reference sequence). The CDR3 length is 12 residues. CDR3 in DNA: TGTGCCAGCAGCCAAGCAAATGGTGGCTACACCTTC. Its translation: CASSQANGGYTF.

This clone was seen only a few times. This chain links TRBV7-2 with TRBJ1-1; D might be TRBD1 (5 bases). Germline assignment: CDR1 SGHTA and CDR2 FQGNSA. This CDR3 comprises 15 residues. Trimming took 0 bases from V and 3 from J, leaving 11 bases between them. CDR3 loop: CASSLAVSGDTEAFF. In DNA, the CDR3 is TGTGCCAGCAGCTTAGCTGTCTCGGGGGACACTGAAGCTTTCTTT.

The chain has TRBV6-1 and TRBJ2-3, with 8 bases aligning to TRBD2. V was pared by 4 bases and J by 2 bases, with 8 bases of the junction left unmatched. Germline CDR1 and CDR2: MNHNS and SASEGT. The CDR3 runs to 16 residues. CDR3 amino acids: CASSALAGGYTDTQYF. The CDR3 region has the DNA TGTGCCAGCAGTGCTCTTGCGGGGGGTTACACAGATACGCAGTATTTT.

The V call is TRBV18, the J call TRBJ2-2; D ambiguous. Germline V gives CDR1 KGHSH, CDR2 LQKENI. V lost 1 base to trimming and J lost 4 bases, with 7 bases between them. The CDR3 is 14 residues long. CDR3 bases: TGTGCCAGCTCACCACAGGTCAGCACCGGGGAGCTGTTTTTT. This codes for CASSPQVSTGELFF.

The V gene is TRBV7-9, the J gene TRBJ2-2; TRBD1 or TRBD2 may be the D gene (6 bases each). Trimming stripped 0 bases from V and 6 bases from J, with 14 bases between. The germline gives CDR1 SEHNR, CDR2 FQNEAQ (reference sequence). The CDR3 is 16 amino acids. CDR3 nucleotides: TGTGCCAGCAGCTTAGCGGCGGGACAAACCGCCGGGGAGCTGTTTTTT. It is translated as CASSLAAGQTAGELFF.

The chain uses TRBV5-1 and TRBJ2-1, with D possibly being TRBD1 or TRBD2 (7 bases each). The ends were cut back, 5 bases at V and 0 bases at J, with 15 bases in the middle. Germline V gene data show CDR1 as SGHRS and CDR2 as YFSETQ. This CDR3 contains 16 residues. Here the CDR3 reads CASSLSGGASYNEQFF. The DNA of the CDR3 is TGCGCCAGCAGTTTGTCAGGGGGGGCCTCCTACAATGAGCAGTTCTTC.

The CDR3: CASSPRYPLDTIYF. The CDR3 DNA sequence: TGTGCCAGCTCACCACGGTACCCTTTGGACACCATATATTTT. The chain combines TRBV18 with TRBJ1-3; the D is unclear. The germline V gene has CDR1 KGHSH and CDR2 LQKENI. The V gene lost 1 base and the J gene lost 8 bases, with 12 bases spanning the gap. The CDR3 spans 14 residues. The entire variable domain, with the rest obtained from reference TRBV18 and TRBJ1-3, is as follows: NAGVMQNPRHLVRRRGQEARLRCSPMKGHSHVYWYRQLPEEGLKFMVYLQKENIIDESGMPKERFSAEFPKEGPSILRIQQVVRGDSAAYFCASSPRYPLDTIYFGEGSWLTVV.

This chain joins TRBV6-2 or TRBV6-3 and TRBJ2-1, with TRBD2 as a possible D gene (6 bases). The V gene's germline CDR1 is MNHEY and CDR2 SVGEGT. The V end lost 6 bases, the J end lost 8 bases, and 11 bases lay between the germline ends. This CDR3 region has 12 residues. The CDR3 is CASSQLAYEQFF. CDR3 nucleotides: TGTGCCAGCAGCCAACTAGCATATGAGCAGTTCTTC.

The V call is TRBV5-1, the J call TRBJ2-5, with 8 positions matching TRBD1. Per the germline V gene, CDR1 is SGHRS and CDR2 is YFSETQ. With 5 bases clipped from V and 5 bases from J, the junction kept 8 bases outside the gene matches. The CDR3 is made up of 14 amino acids. The CDR3 coding sequence is TGCGCCAGCAGGAAAGGACAGGGTGTGGAGACCCAGTACTTC. This sequence encodes CASRKGQGVETQYF.

V and J are TRBV4-1 and TRBJ2-1, with TRBD1 identical over 9 bases. Germline-derived CDR1 and CDR2 are MGHRA and YSYEKL. After removal of 6 bases from V and 5 bases from J, the junction contained 11 bases not matched to a gene. The CDR3 runs 16 residues. In DNA form, the CDR3 reads TGCGCCAGCAGGGGGGCCGGGACAGGGCCGCACAATGAGCAGTTCTTC. Amino acid sequence: CASRGAGTGPHNEQFF.

This chain connects TRBV4-1 to TRBJ1-1; possible D gene TRBD1, 6 bases. Trimming took 7 bases from V and 3 from J, leaving 12 bases between them. The V gene's germline CDR1 is MGHRA and CDR2 YSYEKL. The CDR3 totals 13 residues. The CDR3 loop is CASTFNRDTEAFF. CDR3 nucleotide sequence: TGCGCCAGCACCTTCAACAGGGACACTGAAGCTTTCTTT.

The rearrangement uses TRBV15 and TRBJ1-1; D is unclear. Germline lookup yields CDR1 LNHNV and CDR2 YYDKDF (reference sequence). V was shortened by 8 bases and J by 0 bases, with 10 bases between the two germline ends. The CDR3 length is 13 residues. The CDR3 sequence: CATRVGVNTEAFF. Written as DNA, the CDR3 is TGTGCCACCCGGGTGGGAGTGAACACTGAAGCTTTCTTT. The whole variable domain, filled in from reference TRBV15 and TRBJ1-1, reads DAMVIQNPRYQVTQFGKPVTLSCSQTLNHNVMYWYQQKSSQAPKLLFHYYDKDFNNEADTPDNFQSRRPNTSFCFLDIRSPGLGDTAMYLCATRVGVNTEAFFGQGTRLTVV.

The chain carries TRBV29-1 and TRBJ2-4; weak D call: TRBD2 (5 bases). Germline loops: CDR1 SQVTM, CDR2 ANQGSEA. The CDR3 length is 10 residues. Between the trimmed V and J ends, which lost 3 bases and 10 bases, there was a span of 7 bases. CDR3 bases: TGCAGCGTTGAGGAGGATATTCAGTACTTC. It codes for CSVEEDIQYF.

The chain links TRBV5-5 to TRBJ2-6; the D is unclear. Between the trimmed V and J ends, which lost 6 bases and 0 bases, there was a span of 13 bases. CDR1 is SGHKS, CDR2 YYEKEE, per germline (reference sequence). The CDR3 loop spans 16 amino acids. CDR3 region: CASTELPFSGANVLTF. CDR3 nucleotide sequence: TGTGCCAGCACCGAATTACCGTTCTCTGGGGCCAACGTCCTGACTTTC. The full variable domain, in which reference TRBV5-5 and TRBJ2-6 provide the parts outside the CDR3, is DAGVTQSPTHLIKTRGQQVTLRCSPISGHKSVSWYQQVLGQGPQFIFQYYEKEERGRGNFPDRFSARQFPNYSSELNVNALLLGDSALYLCASTELPFSGANVLTFGAGSRLTVL.

This rearrangement joins TRBV27 to TRBJ1-5; D perhaps matches TRBD1 (5 bases). The CDR3 consists of 16 residues. CDR1 MNHEY and CDR2 SMNVEV come from the germline V gene (reference sequence). Trimming shortened V by 3 bases and J by 0 bases, and 12 bases separated the two germline ends. For the CDR3, the DNA is TGTGCCAGCAGTTTCCGGGGGTTCCATAGCAATCAGCCCCAGCATTTT. Translation: CASSFRGFHSNQPQHF.

The chain uses TRBV7-3 and TRBJ2-1, with 10 positions matching TRBD2. The V gene end was trimmed by 4 bases and the J gene end by 4 bases; junction bases not matched to a gene: 4. Looked up from germline, CDR1 is SGHTA and CDR2 is FQGTGA. The CDR3 runs 15 residues. The CDR3 DNA follows: TGTGCCAGCAGCTCGGCTAGCGGGGGATACAATGAGCAGTTCTTC. Protein sequence: CASSSASGGYNEQFF.